The rows below give T cell receptor beta chains drawn from one sample of a study of chemoradiotherapy in HPV16-positive cancers. Generated by immunoSEQ multiplex PCR, the TCRdb table keeps only in-frame clones and is missing some. Altogether around 30,000 clones are present, about 89% being singletons, with the ten largest covering 22%. The source material was blood, sampled from a patient who underwent chemoradiotherapy. These receptors all come from a human donor with HPV-associated anogenital cancer. Both conserved end residues are part of each CDR3. The order of the fields is D gene, J gene, V gene, clone size, CDR3 DNA, CDR3 protein. D genes are given only for firm matches. Some rows mark clone size as missing; the rest say once, few, many or name a class of expanded clone.

D: TRBD1
J: TRBJ2-1
V: TRBV5-4
size: NA
DNA: TGTGCCAGCAGCTCGAGGGGGCGGACAGGGGGCCAGACCTACAATGAGCAGTTCTTC
CDR3: CASSSRGRTGGQTYNEQFF

D: NA
J: TRBJ2-2
V: TRBV4-1
size: NA
DNA: TGCGCCAGCAGCCTTAGGGAGGAGACTGGCACCACCGGGGAGCTGTTTTTT
CDR3: CASSLREETGTTGELFF

D: TRBD1
J: TRBJ2-2
V: TRBV5-1
size: NA
DNA: TGCGCCAGCAGCTTGGGGGACAGATTCACCGGGGAGCTGTTTTTT
CDR3: CASSLGDRFTGELFF

D: NA
J: TRBJ2-2
V: TRBV4-2
size: NA
DNA: TGTGCCAGCAGCCAAGTTGTCTCAGAGAACACCGGGGAGCTGTTTTTT
CDR3: CASSQVVSENTGELFF

D: NA
J: TRBJ2-2
V: TRBV9
size: NA
DNA: TGTGCCAGCAGCGTAGTGTGGGGCGTGGGGAACACCGGGGAGCTGTTTTTT
CDR3: CASSVVWGVGNTGELFF

D: NA
J: TRBJ2-1
V: TRBV29-1
size: NA
DNA: TGCAGCGTTCAGAACCCGGGGACCTACAATGAGCAGTTCTTC
CDR3: CSVQNPGTYNEQFF

D: NA
J: TRBJ1-4
V: TRBV7-2
size: NA
DNA: TGTGCCAGTTGTAGGGGAGGAAGTGATGAAAAACTGTTTTTT
CDR3: CASCRGGSDEKLFF

D: TRBD1
J: TRBJ2-6
V: TRBV25-1
size: NA
DNA: TGTGCCAGCAGTGACGGGACAGGGGGCGCTGGGGCCAACGTCCTGACTTTC
CDR3: CASSDGTGGAGANVLTF

D: NA
J: TRBJ1-2
V: TRBV11-2
size: NA
DNA: TGTGCCAGCAGCTTAGTCAGATTGCCGGAAGCTAACTATGGCTACACCTTC
CDR3: CASSLVRLPEANYGYTF

D: NA
J: TRBJ1-1
V: TRBV15
size: NA
DNA: TGTGCCACCAGCAGAGGACGGATGAACACTGAAGCTTTCTTT
CDR3: CATSRGRMNTEAFF

D: NA
J: TRBJ1-4
V: TRBV4-1
size: NA
DNA: TGCGCCAGCAGCCGACCTCAGGGGACTAATGAAAAACTGTTTTTT
CDR3: CASSRPQGTNEKLFF

D: NA
J: TRBJ2-1
V: TRBV7-2
size: NA
DNA: TGTGCCAGCCGACCTGCTAGGGGCGCTTACAATGAGCAGTTCTTC
CDR3: CASRPARGAYNEQFF

D: TRBD1
J: TRBJ2-7
V: TRBV7-2
size: NA
DNA: TGTGCCAGCAGCTGGGACAGGGGATACGAGCAGTACTTC
CDR3: CASSWDRGYEQYF

D: NA
J: TRBJ1-1
V: TRBV2
size: NA
DNA: TGTGCCAGCAGTGAATTCGGGACCCACACTGAAGCTTTCTTT
CDR3: CASSEFGTHTEAFF

D: NA
J: TRBJ2-7
V: TRBV27
size: NA
DNA: TGTGCCAGCAGTTTATCGGGGGGCGAGCAGTACTTC
CDR3: CASSLSGGEQYF

D: TRBD1
J: TRBJ1-6
V: TRBV5-4
size: NA
DNA: TGTGCCAGCAGCTTGCCTAAGACAGGGACCTTTTCACCCCTCCACTTT
CDR3: CASSLPKTGTFSPLHF

D: NA
J: TRBJ2-7
V: TRBV5-1
size: NA
DNA: TGCGCCAGCAGCCAAAGCGGAATTAGCTCCTACGAGCAGTACTTC
CDR3: CASSQSGISSYEQYF

D: TRBD2
J: TRBJ2-1
V: TRBV6-1
size: NA
DNA: TGTGCCAGCAGTGCACCTAGCGGGAGTTTTGCCTCGGTCAATGAGCAGTTCTTC
CDR3: CASSAPSGSFASVNEQFF

D: NA
J: TRBJ2-4
V: TRBV9
size: NA
DNA: TGTGCCAGCAGCGTAGGGCCAGATGGAAACATTCAGTACTTC
CDR3: CASSVGPDGNIQYF

D: NA
J: TRBJ1-2
V: TRBV18
size: NA
DNA: TGTGCCAGCTCACCACGTTCAAGGGGCGACTATGGCTACACCTTC
CDR3: CASSPRSRGDYGYTF

D: TRBD1
J: TRBJ1-1
V: TRBV7-2
size: NA
DNA: TGTGCCAGCCTCACAGGGGACACTGAAGCTTTCTTT
CDR3: CASLTGDTEAFF

D: TRBD1
J: TRBJ1-1
V: TRBV6-6
size: NA
DNA: TGTGCCAGCGGGAGACAGGGGGCCTTGAACACTGAAGCTTTCTTT
CDR3: CASGRQGALNTEAFF

D: NA
J: TRBJ1-5
V: TRBV10-3
size: NA
DNA: TGTGCCACCGGGGCTGCGGGGCAGCCCCAGCATTTT
CDR3: CATGAAGQPQHF

D: NA
J: TRBJ2-7
V: TRBV19
size: NA
DNA: TGTGCCAGTAGTGCGGCCCCACGAGCCTACGAGCAGTACTTC
CDR3: CASSAAPRAYEQYF

D: NA
J: TRBJ2-1
V: TRBV13
size: once
DNA: TGTGCCAGCAGCGGCTGGAACCGGCAGAACGAGCAGTTCTTC
CDR3: CASSGWNRQNEQFF

D: NA
J: TRBJ2-7
V: TRBV28
size: NA
DNA: TGTGCCAGCAGTTTACTCGACGAGCAGTACTTC
CDR3: CASSLLDEQYF

D: NA
J: TRBJ2-3
V: TRBV5-1
size: NA
DNA: TGCGCCAGCAGCTTGGGTGGTAGCCCTTGGGCAGATACGCAGTATTTT
CDR3: CASSLGGSPWADTQYF

D: TRBD1
J: TRBJ2-7
V: TRBV5-4
size: NA
DNA: TGTGCCAGCAGCTACTCGCCGGGACAGGGGGCGCTTACCTACGAGCAGTACTTC
CDR3: CASSYSPGQGALTYEQYF

D: NA
J: TRBJ2-1
V: TRBV6-5
size: NA
DNA: TGTGCCAGCAGTTACTCGTGGGGGTCCTACAATGAGCAGTTCTTC
CDR3: CASSYSWGSYNEQFF

D: TRBD1
J: TRBJ2-7
V: TRBV4-2
size: NA
DNA: TGTGCCAGCCGGGACAGGATTAATTCCTACGAGCAGTACTTC
CDR3: CASRDRINSYEQYF

D: NA
J: TRBJ2-7
V: TRBV7-2
size: NA
DNA: TGTGCCAGCAGCTTCCGGGACGGACCCTACGAGCAGTACTTC
CDR3: CASSFRDGPYEQYF

D: NA
J: TRBJ2-2
V: TRBV6-6
size: NA
DNA: TGTGCCAGCAGTTTATCGGGCTTGGAGAACACCGGGGAGCTGTTTTTT
CDR3: CASSLSGLENTGELFF

D: TRBD2
J: TRBJ2-5
V: TRBV6-1
size: NA
DNA: TGTGCCAGCGCGGCTAGCGGGAATACAGAGACCCAGTACTTC
CDR3: CASAASGNTETQYF

D: TRBD2
J: TRBJ2-5
V: TRBV27
size: once
DNA: TGTGCCAGCAGTTTTTCGTGGGGGAGCGGGGGGGCCGAGACCCAGTACTTC
CDR3: CASSFSWGSGGAETQYF